These T cell receptor beta chains were read from a single sample in a study of neurological immune-mediated disorders. TCRdb analysed the 5' RACE reads with MiXCR anew, one entry per CDR3 protein. The table lists 95,000 or so distinct CDR3 sequences, roughly 3.5% of them singletons. Sequencing used PBMCs. These receptors all come from a woman aged 18 to 35 with multiple sclerosis. Both conserved end residues are part of each CDR3. The D gene is left open where the match is weak. Clone size, where shown, is once, few, many, or a class for clones that have expanded.

J gene	V gene	clone size	D gene	CDR3 DNA	CDR3 protein
TRBJ2-2	TRBV3-1	many	.	TGTGCCAGCAGCCTTAACAGGGTGACCGGGGAGCTGTTTTTT	CASSLNRVTGELFF
TRBJ2-7	TRBV5-1	many	.	TGCGCCAGCAGCTTGTATCAGGGTTCCCCCGGCGAGCAGTACTTC	CASSLYQGSPGEQYF
TRBJ1-6	TRBV29-1	many	.	TGCAGCGTCAGATCCTCACAGGGATGGGATTCACCCCTCCACTTT	CSVRSSQGWDSPLHF
TRBJ2-5	TRBV7-8	many	.	TGTGCCAGCAGCTTATCGGGGCTTAGGGAGACCCAGTACTTC	CASSLSGLRETQYF
TRBJ2-2	TRBV11-2	many	TRBD2	TGTGCCAGCCCGAGGGGGGCTAGCGGGGGGGCCGGGGAGCTGTTTTTT	CASPRGASGGAGELFF
TRBJ1-4	TRBV6-5	many	.	TGTGCCAGCAGTCCTAGGGATGGGGAGGAAAAACTGTTTTTT	CASSPRDGEEKLFF
TRBJ1-2	TRBV12-3/TRBV12-4	many	TRBD1	TGTGCCAGCAGACCCGAGGGGGCAAGCTATGGCTACACCTTC	CASRPEGASYGYTF
TRBJ1-5	TRBV7-2	.	.	TGTGCCAGCAGCTTCCAGGGAGGAAATAAGACCCAGAATTTT	CASSFQGGNKTQNF
TRBJ2-3	TRBV4-1	many	TRBD2	TGCGCCAGCAGCCCTAGCGGGGGGGCTAGCACAGATACGCAGTATTTT	CASSPSGGASTDTQYF
TRBJ2-7	TRBV6-1	few	.	TGTGCCAGCAGTGAGTCTTGGAAAGCGCAGTACTTC	CASSESWKAQYF
TRBJ2-1	TRBV27	many	TRBD2	TGTGCCAGCACCCGGACTAGCGGGAGCCATGAGCAGTTCTTC	CASTRTSGSHEQFF
TRBJ1-1	TRBV6-2/TRBV6-3	many	.	TGTGCCAGCAGTTATCACGCATCCCACACTGAAGCTTTCTTT	CASSYHASHTEAFF
TRBJ1-6	TRBV20-1	.	.	TGCAGTGCTGGGAGACAGGATATTAATTCAACCCTCAACTTT	CSAGRQDINSTLNF
TRBJ2-5	TRBV7-2	many	TRBD2	TGTGCCAGCAGCTTAGCTCGTAGCGGGGGAGAGACCCAGTACTTC	CASSLARSGGETQYF
TRBJ1-6	TRBV6-6	.	.	TGTGCCAGCAGTTACGACGGGGAGTCCTATAATTCACCCCTCCACTTT	CASSYDGESYNSPLHF
TRBJ1-2	TRBV12-3/TRBV12-4	many	.	TGTGCCAGCAGTCCTGCGGGAGGAAACTATGGCTACACCTTC	CASSPAGGNYGYTF
TRBJ2-3	TRBV10-3	many	TRBD2	TGTGCCATCATGGAGGGTAGCGGGAGTGATACGCAGTATTTT	CAIMEGSGSDTQYF
TRBJ2-7	TRBV7-2	many	.	TGTGCCAGCGGGTGGGGCCAAATTTACGAGCAGTACTTC	CASGWGQIYEQYF
TRBJ2-1	TRBV7-2	many	TRBD2	TGTGCCAGCAGCTTAGGCGCGCTAGCGGCATACAATGAGCAGTTCTTC	CASSLGALAAYNEQFF
TRBJ1-3	TRBV10-3	many	.	TGTGCCACCACGACAGACCCTGGAAACACCATATATTTT	CATTTDPGNTIYF
TRBJ1-1	TRBV5-1	many	.	TGCGCCAGCAGCGCCGGGACGGGGAACACTGAAGCTTTCTTT	CASSAGTGNTEAFF
TRBJ2-7	TRBV7-2	many	.	TGTGCCAGCAGCTTAGAGAGTAGGGCCTACGAGCAGTACTTC	CASSLESRAYEQYF
TRBJ1-5	TRBV5-6	many	.	TGTGCCAGCAGCTTAACAGGGACTTCCGAGCCCCAGCATTTT	CASSLTGTSEPQHF
TRBJ2-1	TRBV20-1	many	.	TGCAGTGCTAGATCGGCTAGCAGAGACAATGAGCAGTTCTTC	CSARSASRDNEQFF
TRBJ2-7	TRBV29-1	many	.	TGCAGCGGGGCCTCAAAGGATCCCTACGAGCAGTACTTC	CSGASKDPYEQYF
TRBJ1-5	TRBV9	.	.	TGTGCCAGCAGCGCAGGGAACAATAAGACCCAGAATTTT	CASSAGNNKTQNF
TRBJ1-2	TRBV20-1	many	TRBD1	TGCAGTGCTAGGACAGGGGGAGTCTATGGCTACACCTTC	CSARTGGVYGYTF
TRBJ2-7	TRBV5-1	many	TRBD1	TGCGCCAGCAGCTTGGACAGGGGGAGCTCCTACGAGCAGTACTTC	CASSLDRGSSYEQYF
TRBJ2-7	TRBV10-3	many	TRBD2	TGTGCCATTTTAGCGGGAGTGGGCTACGAGCAGTACTTC	CAILAGVGYEQYF
TRBJ2-5	TRBV6-1	.	.	TGTGCCAGCAGACACGGTGGGGCCCCAGAGACCCAGTACTTC	CASRHGGAPETQYF
TRBJ2-1	TRBV7-2	many	TRBD1	TGTGCCAGCAGCTATCAGACAGGGGGCAATGAGCAGTTCTTC	CASSYQTGGNEQFF
TRBJ1-5	TRBV6-6	many	TRBD1	TGTGCCAGCAGCCAACTCAGGGGGCTGGCCAATCAGCCCCAGCATTTT	CASSQLRGLANQPQHF
TRBJ1-5	TRBV20-1	many	.	TGCAGTGCCCGGGACAAGGGGGTCGAGCCCCAGCATTTT	CSARDKGVEPQHF
TRBJ2-7	TRBV7-9	many	TRBD2	TGTGCCAGCAGCTCTCTAGCGGGAGGGGGGGCCTACGAGCAGTACTTC	CASSSLAGGGAYEQYF
TRBJ2-3	TRBV20-1	many	TRBD1	TGCAGTGCTAGAGGAGGCGGGACAGGGACTAGCACAGATACGCAGTATTTT	CSARGGGTGTSTDTQYF
TRBJ1-1	TRBV4-2	many	.	TGTGCCAGCAGCCAAGCTTGGACCATGGGAGTGAGTGCTTTCTTT	CASSQAWTMGVSAFF
TRBJ2-3	TRBV11-2	many	.	TGTGCCAGCAGCTTCGGGGTGGATACGCAGTATTTT	CASSFGVDTQYF
TRBJ2-5	TRBV7-6	many	.	TGTGCCAGCAGCTTAGGTACCGGGGAAGAGACCCAGTACTTC	CASSLGTGEETQYF
TRBJ2-3	TRBV5-1	many	.	TGCGCCAGCAGCCCTGGGGAAGGTCGAATCCGAGATACGCAGTATTTT	CASSPGEGRIRDTQYF
TRBJ2-4	TRBV7-2	many	.	TGTGCCAGCAGCTTATCCCAGGGCGGAAACATTCAGTACTTC	CASSLSQGGNIQYF
TRBJ2-2	TRBV5-6	many	.	TGTGCCAGCAGCTTGTTCAACAGGGCGGACGGGGAGCTGTTTTTT	CASSLFNRADGELFF
TRBJ2-1	TRBV7-6	.	TRBD1	TGTGCCAGCAGCTTAGGGACAGGGAATTCCCATGAGCAGTTCTTC	CASSLGTGNSHEQFF
TRBJ1-2	TRBV27	.	.	TGTGCCAGCAGTTTAGAAAGGTTTGGTGGCTACACCTTC	CASSLERFGGYTF
TRBJ2-5	TRBV10-3	many	.	TGTGCCATCAGTGCCCCGCGGGAGACCCAGTACTTC	CAISAPRETQYF
TRBJ1-2	TRBV6-1	many	.	TGTGCCAGCAGAGCTAGCGCGGGTTACTATGGCTACACCTTC	CASRASAGYYGYTF
TRBJ2-2	TRBV5-1	many	.	TGCGCCAGCGGACGAAGCACCGGGGAGCTGTTTTTT	CASGRSTGELFF
TRBJ1-6	TRBV20-1	few	.	TGCAGTGCTAGATCAATAATGAATTCACCCCTCCACTTT	CSARSIMNSPLHF